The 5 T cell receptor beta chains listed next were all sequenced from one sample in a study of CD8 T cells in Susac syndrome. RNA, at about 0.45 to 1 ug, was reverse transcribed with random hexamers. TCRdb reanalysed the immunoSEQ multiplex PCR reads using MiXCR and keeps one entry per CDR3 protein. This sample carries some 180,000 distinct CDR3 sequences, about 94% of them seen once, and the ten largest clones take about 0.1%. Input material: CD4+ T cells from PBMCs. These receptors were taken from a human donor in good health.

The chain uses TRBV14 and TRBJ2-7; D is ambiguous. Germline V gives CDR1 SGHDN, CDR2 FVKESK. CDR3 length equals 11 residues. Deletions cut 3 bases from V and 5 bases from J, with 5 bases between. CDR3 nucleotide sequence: TGTGCCAGCAGCCACAGGAACGAGCAGTACTTC. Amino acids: CASSHRNEQYF.

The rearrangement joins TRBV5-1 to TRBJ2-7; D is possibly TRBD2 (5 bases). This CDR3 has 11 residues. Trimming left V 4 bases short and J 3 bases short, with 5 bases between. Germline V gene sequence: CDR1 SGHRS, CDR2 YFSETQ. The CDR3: CASSDYYEQYF. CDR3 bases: TGCGCCAGCAGCGACTACTACGAGCAGTACTTC.

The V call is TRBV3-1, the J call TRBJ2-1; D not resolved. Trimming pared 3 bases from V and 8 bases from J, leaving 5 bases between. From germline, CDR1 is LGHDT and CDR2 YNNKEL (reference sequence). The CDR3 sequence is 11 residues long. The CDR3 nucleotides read TGTGCCAGCAGCCAGACGGATGAGCAGTTCTTC. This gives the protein CASSQTDEQFF.

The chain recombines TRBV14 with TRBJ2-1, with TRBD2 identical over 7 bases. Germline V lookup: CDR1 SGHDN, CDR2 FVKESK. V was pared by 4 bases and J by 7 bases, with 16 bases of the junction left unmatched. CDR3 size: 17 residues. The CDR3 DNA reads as TGTGCCAGCAGCCCTGAACCGGGACTATCCTTTCGGAATGAGCAGTTCTTC. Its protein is CASSPEPGLSFRNEQFF.

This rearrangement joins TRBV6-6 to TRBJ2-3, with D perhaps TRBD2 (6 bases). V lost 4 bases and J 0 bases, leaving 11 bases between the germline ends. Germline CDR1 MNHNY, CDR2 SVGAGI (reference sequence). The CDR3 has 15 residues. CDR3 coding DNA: TGTGCCAGCAGTTTGGGACTTCTTAGCACAGATACGCAGTATTTT. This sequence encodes CASSLGLLSTDTQYF.